Below are 31 T cell receptor beta chains sequenced from a single sample in a study of blood T cell repertoires in COVID-19 (dated by TCRdb to 2018 to 2021). The library was made by the immunoSEQ multiplex PCR assay. The clones in this table, taken by TCRdb from immuneACCESS, are in-frame only. Not every clone is retained; where verified, under half of the shortfall comes from an unresolved V gene, and the cause of the rest is unknown. The sample profile shows some 97,000 clones; roughly 80% of them were found once. Of the sample, around 15% falls within the top ten clones. Sequenced sample: peripheral blood. The receptors were gathered from a man over 45 with active or convalescent COVID-19.

CDR3 in amino acids: CATSEGKGGWNEQFF. CDR3 sequence (DNA): TGTGCCACCAGTGAGGGGAAGGGAGGGTGGAATGAGCAGTTCTTC. The V and J genes are TRBV24-1 and TRBJ2-1; 7 bases are a match to TRBD2. Germline CDR1 is KGHDR and CDR2 is SFDVKD. Trimming at V came to 4 bases and at J to 7 bases, leaving 9 bases not matched to a gene. The CDR3 consists of 15 residues.

The chain has TRBV5-5 and TRBJ2-2, with 12 bases matching TRBD2. The CDR3 contains 17 residues. CDR1 and CDR2 from the germline V gene are SGHKS and YYEKEE (reference sequence). The V gene end was trimmed by 4 bases and the J gene end by 4 bases; junction bases not matched to a gene: 8. CDR3 residues: CASSPGLAGSGTGELFF. The CDR3 DNA follows: TGTGCCAGCAGCCCCGGACTAGCGGGGTCCGGCACCGGGGAGCTGTTTTTT. The complete variable domain, with remaining parts taken from reference TRBV5-5 and TRBJ2-2, reads DAGVTQSPTHLIKTRGQQVTLRCSPISGHKSVSWYQQVLGQGPQFIFQYYEKEERGRGNFPDRFSARQFPNYSSELNVNALLLGDSALYLCASSPGLAGSGTGELFFGEGSRLTVL.

The genes are TRBV25-1 and TRBJ2-7, with unresolved D. CDR1 is MGHDK, CDR2 SYGVNS, per germline. V was cut by 0 bases and J by 3 bases, with 9 bases left in between. This CDR3 contains 14 residues. The CDR3 spells CASSEYNVDYEQYF. The CDR3, as DNA: TGTGCCAGCAGTGAATACAACGTAGACTACGAGCAGTACTTC.

This chain uses TRBV5-1 with TRBJ1-6; TRBD1 is a possible D gene (5 bases). The CDR3 covers 15 residues. With 4 bases removed from V and 0 bases from J, the gap between germline ends came to 8 bases. The germline V gene encodes CDR1 SGHRS and CDR2 YFSETQ. The CDR3 is CASSIDSSYNSPLHF. CDR3 nucleotides: TGCGCCAGCAGCATCGACAGCTCCTATAATTCACCCCTCCACTTT.

This clone turned up a few times. This chain connects TRBV7-2 to TRBJ2-1; 9 bases align to TRBD2. The junction had 9 bases not matched to a gene; V was cut back by 2 bases and J by 7 bases. The CDR3 runs to 16 residues. Germline values: CDR1 SGHTA, CDR2 FQGNSA. DNA for the CDR3: TGTGCCAGCAGCTTATTTCTGGCTAGCGGGACGAATGAGCAGTTCTTC. It codes for CASSLFLASGTNEQFF.

The genes are TRBV28 and TRBJ2-5, with TRBD2 identical over 11 bases. Trimming cost V 2 bases and J 5 bases; bases outside gene matches: 1. Germline CDR1 MDHEN, CDR2 SYDVKM. The CDR3 sequence is 14 residues long. Here the CDR3 reads CASSLTSGSETQYF. As DNA, the CDR3 is TGTGCCAGCAGTTTAACTAGCGGGAGTGAGACCCAGTACTTC.

V gene TRBV5-8 combines with J gene TRBJ2-2, with D unresolved. This CDR3 region has 14 residues. Germline lookup yields CDR1 SGHTS and CDR2 YDEGEE. V shed 0 bases and J shed 1 base, with 4 bases lying between them. CDR3 sequence: CASSLGQNTGELFF. The CDR3 DNA reads TGTGCCAGCAGCTTGGGGCAGAACACCGGGGAGCTGTTTTTT.

V is TRBV7-9 and J is TRBJ2-1; a weak D match, TRBD2 (5 bases). Germline values: CDR1 SEHNR, CDR2 FQNEAQ (reference sequence). Trimming removed 5 bases from V and 2 bases from J, with 13 bases in between. The CDR3 is made up of 15 amino acids. CDR3 coding DNA: TGTGCCAGCAGCCGAAGCGGAGCCACCTACAATGAGCAGTTCTTC. Translating gives CASSRSGATYNEQFF. The full variable domain, its missing parts supplied by reference TRBV7-9 and TRBJ2-1, is DTGVSQNPRHKITKRGQNVTFRCDPISEHNRLYWYRQTLGQGPEFLTYFQNEAQLEKSRLLSDRFSAERPKGSFSTLEIQRTEQGDSAMYLCASSRSGATYNEQFFGPGTRLTVL.

J is TRBJ2-7 and V is TRBV19; TRBD2 aligns across 8 bases. J was trimmed by 2 bases and V by 4 bases; bases with no gene match: 7. The CDR3 sequence is 15 residues long. Per germline, CDR1 LNHDA and CDR2 SQIVND (reference sequence). CDR3 nucleotide sequence: TGTGCCAGTAGTACCCCGAGTAGCGGGACCTACGAGCAGTACTTC. Translation: CASSTPSSGTYEQYF.

The sample holds one count of this clone. V is TRBV18 and J is TRBJ2-7; TRBD2 matches at 9 bases. V lost 4 bases and J lost 4; bases outside the gene matches: 5. The CDR3 length is 14 residues. Germline V gene data show CDR1 as KGHSH and CDR2 as LQKENI. The CDR3 nucleotides are TGTGCCAGCTCACTTCAAAGCGGGGGGTACGAGCAGTACTTC. Translating it yields CASSLQSGGYEQYF.

V is TRBV7-3 and J is TRBJ1-1; no clear D gene. V lost 2 bases to trimming and J lost 1 base, with 8 bases between them. The CDR3 consists of 14 residues. CDR1 and CDR2 from the germline V gene are SGHTA and FQGTGA. CDR3 in DNA: TGTGCCAGCAGCTTAGGGCCAGCGAACACTGAAGCTTTCTTT. This codes for CASSLGPANTEAFF.

J is TRBJ1-4 and V is TRBV27; D perhaps matches TRBD1 (5 bases). Trimming cost V 5 bases and J 7 bases, with 8 bases left between them. This CDR3 contains 12 residues. CDR1 MNHEY and CDR2 SMNVEV come from the germline V gene (reference sequence). CDR3: CASSPDSEKLFF. CDR3 DNA: TGTGCCAGCAGTCCAGACAGTGAAAAACTGTTTTTT. The variable domain in full, with the rest retrieved from reference TRBV27 and TRBJ1-4, is EAQVTQNPRYLITVTGKKLTVTCSQNMNHEYMSWYRQDPGLGLRQIYYSMNVEVTDKGDVPEGYKVSRKEKRNFPLILESPSPNQTSLYFCASSPDSEKLFFGSGTQLSVL.

This clone has only one observation. The chain joins TRBV20-1 to TRBJ1-2, with D possibly TRBD1 on 6 matching bases. CDR3 length: 13 amino acids. Germline V gene data show CDR1 as DFQATT and CDR2 as SNEGSKA (reference sequence). The ends were cut back, 3 bases at V and 7 bases at J, with 15 bases in the middle. The CDR3 region has the DNA TGCAGTGCTAGTCCGGGGGGCCAGGCTGGCTACACCTTC. Amino acid sequence: CSASPGGQAGYTF.

Concerning this clone itself: At one of its ends the junction is not consistent with the germline gene, which may arise from a read error. The rearrangement uses TRBV24-1 and TRBJ2-1, with D possibly matching TRBD2 (6 bases). The CDR3 is 15 amino acids. From germline, CDR1 is KGHDR and CDR2 SFDVKD. CDR3 in amino acids: CATSDNGDSHNEQFF. The CDR3 bases are TGTGCCACCAGTGATAACGGGGACTCCCACAATGAGCAGTTCTTC.

The chain has TRBV24-1 and TRBJ2-2; 11 bases map to TRBD1. The V gene's germline CDR1 is KGHDR and CDR2 SFDVKD. There are 16 residues in the CDR3. V shed 10 bases, J shed 5 bases, and the junction held 11 bases outside the gene matches. The CDR3 protein is CATPFTDRGRTGELFF. CDR3 DNA sequence: TGTGCCACTCCTTTTACGGACAGGGGGCGTACCGGGGAGCTGTTTTTT.

The chain carries TRBV5-4 and TRBJ2-3, with 7 positions matching TRBD2. V dropped 2 bases and J dropped 4; count of bases not matched to a gene: 10. The germline V gene encodes CDR1 SGHNT and CDR2 YYREEE (reference sequence). This CDR3 has 16 residues. The CDR3 coding sequence is TGTGCCAGCAGCTTCCCAGGGAGGGCCGGGGCAGATACGCAGTATTTT. It codes for CASSFPGRAGADTQYF. Full variable domain (remainder filled in from reference TRBV5-4 and TRBJ2-3): ETGVTQSPTHLIKTRGQQVTLRCSSQSGHNTVSWYQQALGQGPQFIFQYYREEENGRGNFPPRFSGLQFPNYSSELNVNALELDDSALYLCASSFPGRAGADTQYFGPGTRLTVL.

A word on this clone: One end of the junction is discordant with germline, which a read error may explain. J is TRBJ1-1 and V is TRBV19; D remains ambiguous. This CDR3 spans 13 amino acids. The germline gives CDR1 LNHDA, CDR2 SQIVND (reference sequence). For the CDR3, the DNA is TGTGCCAGCAGTATCTGGCTGAACACTGAAGCTTTCTTT. This gives the protein CASSIWLNTEAFF.

The chain employs TRBV6-1 and TRBJ2-3, with TRBD2 as a possible D gene (5 bases). In germline, CDR1 is MNHNS, CDR2 SASEGT. This CDR3 has 17 amino acids. Trimming took 0 bases from V and 4 from J, leaving 17 bases between them. This CDR3 reads CASSEARVVTGADTQYF. The CDR3 nucleotides are TGTGCCAGCAGTGAAGCGAGGGTAGTTACTGGCGCAGATACGCAGTATTTT.

J is TRBJ1-1 and V is TRBV20-1; possibly TRBD1 for D (5 bases). V was pared by 3 bases and J by 8 bases, with 10 bases between. The CDR3 is 11 residues long. Germline assignment: CDR1 DFQATT and CDR2 SNEGSKA (reference sequence). CDR3 amino acids: CSASSGGEAFF. CDR3 coding DNA: TGCAGTGCTAGTTCTGGGGGGGAAGCTTTCTTT.

The V and J genes are TRBV5-8 and TRBJ1-6; 7 nucleotides line up with TRBD1. CDR1 SGHTS and CDR2 YDEGEE come from the germline V gene. V lost 2 bases to trimming and J lost 7 bases; unmatched junction nucleotides: 6. This CDR3 is built from 15 residues. CDR3 amino acids: CASSFDSGGNSPLHF. For the CDR3, the DNA is TGTGCCAGCAGCTTTGATTCAGGGGGGAATTCACCCCTCCACTTT.

On this clone: One end of the junction fails to match germline, which may point to a read error. J is TRBJ2-5 and V is TRBV6-6; D unclear. The CDR3 sequence is 13 residues long. Looked up from germline, CDR1 is MNHNY and CDR2 is SVGAGI (reference sequence). The CDR3 DNA sequence: TGTGCCAGCAATTCTCCTTCTAGAGAGCCCCAGTACTTC. Translation gives CASNSPSREPQYF.

The CDR3 here is CASSLGQYSYEQYF. DNA for the CDR3: TGTGCCAGCAGCTTAGGCCAGTACTCCTACGAGCAGTACTTC. This rearrangement joins TRBV11-2 to TRBJ2-7; D is uncertain. CDR1 and CDR2 (germline): SGHAT, FQNNGV. This CDR3 spans 14 amino acids. Trimming took off 1 base at V and 0 bases at J, with 7 bases between the two ends.

The V and J genes are TRBV10-2 and TRBJ1-2; D unclear. The germline V and J ends were trimmed by 4 bases and 0 bases, with 9 bases remaining between them. CDR1 is WSHSY, CDR2 SAAADI, per germline. This CDR3 comprises 14 residues. The CDR3, as DNA: TGCGCCAGCAGTGTCTCCACAACTAACTATGGCTACACCTTC. It yields the protein CASSVSTTNYGYTF.

The V and J genes are TRBV5-1 and TRBJ2-3; D is perhaps TRBD1 (6 bases). The germline V and J ends were trimmed by 2 bases and 0 bases, with 10 bases remaining between them. Germline values: CDR1 SGHRS, CDR2 YFSETQ. CDR3 length: 15 amino acids. CDR3 residues: CASSFAGQSTDTQYF. Here the CDR3 DNA reads TGCGCCAGCAGCTTCGCAGGACAGAGCACAGATACGCAGTATTTT.

The chain carries TRBV15 and TRBJ2-5; 9 bases align to TRBD2. CDR3 length: 21 residues. J gave up 1 base and V 0 bases, and 18 bases lay outside the gene matches. Germline values: CDR1 LNHNV, CDR2 YYDKDF (reference sequence). CDR3 residues: CATSRDPVSAGGPPTQETQYF. The CDR3 nucleotides are TGTGCCACCAGCAGAGATCCGGTGTCAGCGGGAGGCCCACCCACCCAAGAGACCCAGTACTTC.

The genes are TRBV7-8 and TRBJ2-1; D call uncertain. With 1 base removed from V and 0 bases from J, the gap between germline ends came to 13 bases. Germline-derived CDR1 and CDR2 are SGHVS and FQNEAQ. This CDR3 region has 17 residues. The DNA of the CDR3 is TGTGCCAGCAGCTTAGTAGCTGCAAGCAGCTCCTACAATGAGCAGTTCTTC. Its protein product is CASSLVAASSSYNEQFF. Filled out from reference TRBV7-8 and TRBJ2-1, the complete variable domain reads GAGVSQSPRYKVAKRGQDVALRCDPISGHVSLFWYQQALGQGPEFLTYFQNEAQLDKSGLPSDRFFAERPEGSVSTLKIQRTQQEDSAVYLCASSLVAASSSYNEQFFGPGTRLTVL.

The sample holds one count of this clone. The J gene is TRBJ2-1, the V gene TRBV12-5; D might be TRBD2 (5 bases). Per the germline V gene, CDR1 is LGHNT and CDR2 is FRNRAP. V was cut by 4 bases and J by 4 bases, with 8 bases left in between. This CDR3 has 13 residues. The CDR3 loop reads CASGSPGYNEQFF. In DNA, the CDR3 is TGTGCTAGTGGTTCCCCGGGGTACAATGAGCAGTTCTTC.

The chain joins TRBV7-2 to TRBJ1-2; D unresolved. CDR3 length: 13 residues. V lost 4 bases to trimming and J lost 5 bases, with 11 bases between them. Germline lookup yields CDR1 SGHTA and CDR2 FQGNSA. CDR3 sequence (DNA): TGTGCCAGCAGCTCCCAGACGACTTATGGCTACACCTTC. Translated: CASSSQTTYGYTF. The variable domain in full, with the rest retrieved from reference TRBV7-2 and TRBJ1-2, is GAGVSQSPSNKVTEKGKDVELRCDPISGHTALYWYRQSLGQGLEFLIYFQGNSAPDKSGLPSDRFSAERTGGSVSTLTIQRTQQEDSAVYLCASSSQTTYGYTFGSGTRLTVV.

This clone came up once. The rearrangement joins TRBV7-2 to TRBJ2-3, with 12 bases aligning to TRBD2. Germline V gene sequence: CDR1 SGHTA, CDR2 FQGNSA. The V gene end was trimmed by 3 bases and the J gene end by 5 bases; junction bases not matched to a gene: 6. The CDR3 length is 16 residues. The CDR3 here is CASSFASGRAVDTQYF. CDR3 in DNA: TGTGCCAGCAGCTTTGCTAGCGGGAGGGCCGTAGATACGCAGTATTTT.

The rearrangement joins TRBV2 to TRBJ1-5; no firm D call. Germline values: CDR1 SNHLY, CDR2 FYNNEI. The CDR3 has 16 residues. V lost 3 bases and J 2 bases, leaving 14 bases between the germline ends. Written as DNA, the CDR3 is TGTGCCAGCAGTGAGTTGGGCCCTTCGGGCAATCAGCCCCAGCATTTT. Protein: CASSELGPSGNQPQHF.

The rearrangement links TRBV24-1 to TRBJ1-1; tentative D call: TRBD1 (5 bases). Trimming took 4 bases from V and 11 from J, leaving 13 bases between them. Germline assignment: CDR1 KGHDR and CDR2 SFDVKD. The CDR3 extends over 12 amino acids. The CDR3 here is CATSDPGGSAFF. The CDR3 DNA sequence: TGTGCCACCAGTGACCCCGGGGGTTCCGCTTTCTTT.